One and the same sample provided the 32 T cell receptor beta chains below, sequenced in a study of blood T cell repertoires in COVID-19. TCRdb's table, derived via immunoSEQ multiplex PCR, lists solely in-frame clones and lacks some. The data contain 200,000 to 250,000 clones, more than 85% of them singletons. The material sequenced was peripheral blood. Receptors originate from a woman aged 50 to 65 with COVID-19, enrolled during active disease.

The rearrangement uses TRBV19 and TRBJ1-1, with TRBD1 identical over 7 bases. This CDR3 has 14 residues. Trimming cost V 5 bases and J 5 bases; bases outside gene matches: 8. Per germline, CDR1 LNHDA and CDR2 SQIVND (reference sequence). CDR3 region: CASSDRELRTEAFF. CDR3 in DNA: TGTGCCAGTAGTGACAGGGAATTGAGGACTGAAGCTTTCTTT.

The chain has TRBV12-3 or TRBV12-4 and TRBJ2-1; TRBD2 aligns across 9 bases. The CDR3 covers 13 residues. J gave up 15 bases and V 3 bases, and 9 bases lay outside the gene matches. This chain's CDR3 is CASSLRSGGPRFF. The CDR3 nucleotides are TGTGCCAGCAGTTTGAGGAGCGGGGGGCCACGGTTCTTC.

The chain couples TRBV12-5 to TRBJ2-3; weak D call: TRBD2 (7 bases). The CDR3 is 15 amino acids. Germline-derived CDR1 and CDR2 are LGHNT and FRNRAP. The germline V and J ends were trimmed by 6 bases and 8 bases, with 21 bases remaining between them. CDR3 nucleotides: TGTGCTAGTGGCGGTGAGGGGGGGCCCTTGTCTACGCAGTATTTT. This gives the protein CASGGEGGPLSTQYF.

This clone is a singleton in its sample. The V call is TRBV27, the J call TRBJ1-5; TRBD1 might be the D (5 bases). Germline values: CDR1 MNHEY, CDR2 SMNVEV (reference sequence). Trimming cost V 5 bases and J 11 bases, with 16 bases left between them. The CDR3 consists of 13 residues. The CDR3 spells CASSGGGTQAQHF. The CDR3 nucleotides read TGTGCCAGCAGTGGGGGAGGCACCCAAGCCCAGCATTTT.

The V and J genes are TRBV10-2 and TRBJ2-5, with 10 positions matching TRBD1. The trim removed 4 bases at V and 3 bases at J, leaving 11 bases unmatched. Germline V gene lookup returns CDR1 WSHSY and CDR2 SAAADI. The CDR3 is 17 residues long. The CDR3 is CASSAGTGVGFEETQYF. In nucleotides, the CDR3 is TGCGCCAGCAGTGCCGGGACAGGGGTGGGATTTGAAGAGACCCAGTACTTC.

The CDR3: CASSGSRGGLNTGELFF. CDR3 DNA: TGTGCCAGCAGCGGGTCGCGGGGGGGCCTAAACACCGGGGAGCTGTTTTTT. The J gene is TRBJ2-2, the V gene TRBV3-1 (or the pseudogene TRBV3-2); 9 bases are shared with TRBD2. This CDR3 is 17 amino acids long. V shed 5 bases, J shed 2 bases, and the junction held 9 bases outside the gene matches. The germline gives CDR1 LGHDT, CDR2 YNNKEL (reference sequence).

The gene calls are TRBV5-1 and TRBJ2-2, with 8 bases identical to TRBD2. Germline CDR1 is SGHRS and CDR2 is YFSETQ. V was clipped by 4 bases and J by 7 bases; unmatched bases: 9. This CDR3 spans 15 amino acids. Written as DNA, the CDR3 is TGCGCCAGCAGCCCGCGGGGGGACGGCCGCGGGGAGCTGTTTTTT. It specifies CASSPRGDGRGELFF.

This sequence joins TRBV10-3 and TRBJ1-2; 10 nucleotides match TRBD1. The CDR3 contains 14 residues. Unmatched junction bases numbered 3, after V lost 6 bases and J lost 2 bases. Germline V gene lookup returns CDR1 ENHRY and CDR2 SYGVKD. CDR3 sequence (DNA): TGTGCCATCAGCTCGGACAGGGGGAACTATGGCTACACCTTC. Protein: CAISSDRGNYGYTF.

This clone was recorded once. CDR3: CASSLFSGGRGNEQFF. In DNA form, the CDR3 reads TGCGCCAGCAGCTTGTTCAGCGGGGGAAGAGGCAATGAGCAGTTCTTC. The genes are TRBV5-1 and TRBJ2-1, with 8 bases lining up with TRBD2. Looked up from germline, CDR1 is SGHRS and CDR2 is YFSETQ. This CDR3 is built from 16 residues. V gave up 1 base and J gave up 6 bases; unmatched junction bases: 9.

As DNA, the CDR3 is TGCGCCAGCAGCCCCCCCCGGGACAAATGCGAGCAGTACGTC. Translation gives CASSPPRDKCEQYV. The chain has TRBV5-1 and TRBJ2-7; D might be TRBD1 (6 bases). The length of the CDR3 is 14 residues. V was clipped by 4 bases and J by 6 bases, with 17 bases between them. Germline V CDR1 and CDR2: SGHRS, YFSETQ.

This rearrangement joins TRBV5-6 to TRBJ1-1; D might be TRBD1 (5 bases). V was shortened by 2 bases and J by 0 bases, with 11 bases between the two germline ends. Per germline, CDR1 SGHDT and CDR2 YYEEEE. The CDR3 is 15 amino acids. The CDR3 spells CASSFGGVVNTEAFF. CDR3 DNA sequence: TGTGCCAGCAGCTTTGGGGGGGTCGTGAACACTGAAGCTTTCTTT.

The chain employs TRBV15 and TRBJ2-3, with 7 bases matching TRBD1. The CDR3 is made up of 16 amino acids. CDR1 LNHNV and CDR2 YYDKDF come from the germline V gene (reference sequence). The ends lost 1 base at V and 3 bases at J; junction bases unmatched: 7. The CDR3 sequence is CATSRGSTGRTDTQYF. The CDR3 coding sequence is TGTGCCACCAGCAGAGGATCGACAGGGCGGACAGATACGCAGTATTTT.

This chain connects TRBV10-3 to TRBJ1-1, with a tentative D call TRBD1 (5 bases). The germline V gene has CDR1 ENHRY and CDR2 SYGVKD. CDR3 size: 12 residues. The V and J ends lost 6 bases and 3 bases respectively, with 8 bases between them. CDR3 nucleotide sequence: TGTGCCATCAGCCTGACAGACACTGAAGCTTTCTTT. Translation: CAISLTDTEAFF.

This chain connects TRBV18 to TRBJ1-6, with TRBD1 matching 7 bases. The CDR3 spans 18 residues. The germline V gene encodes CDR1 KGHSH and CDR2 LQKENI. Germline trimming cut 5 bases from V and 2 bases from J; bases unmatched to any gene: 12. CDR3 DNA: TGTGCCAGCTCAGGACAAACAGGGGAAGGGGCCTATAATTCACCCCTCCACTTT. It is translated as CASSGQTGEGAYNSPLHF.

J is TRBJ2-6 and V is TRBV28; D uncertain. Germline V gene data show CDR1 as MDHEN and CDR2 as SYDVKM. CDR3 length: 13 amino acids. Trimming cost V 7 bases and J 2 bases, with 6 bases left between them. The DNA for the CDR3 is TGTGCCAGCAACTTCCCTGGGGCCAACGTCCTGACTTTC. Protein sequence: CASNFPGANVLTF.

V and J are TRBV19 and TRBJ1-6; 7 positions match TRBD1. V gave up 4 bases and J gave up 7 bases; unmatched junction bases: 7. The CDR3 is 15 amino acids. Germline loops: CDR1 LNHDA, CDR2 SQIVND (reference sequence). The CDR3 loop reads CASSTSRDSNSPLHF. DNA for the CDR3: TGTGCCAGTAGTACCTCACGGGACAGCAATTCACCCCTCCACTTT.

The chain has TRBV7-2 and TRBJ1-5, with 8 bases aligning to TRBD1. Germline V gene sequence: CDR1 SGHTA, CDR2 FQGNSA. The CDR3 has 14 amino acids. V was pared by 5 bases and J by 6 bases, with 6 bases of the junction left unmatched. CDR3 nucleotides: TGTGCCAGCAGCCCAGACAGGGGAGCTCAGCCCCAGCATTTT. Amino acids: CASSPDRGAQPQHF.

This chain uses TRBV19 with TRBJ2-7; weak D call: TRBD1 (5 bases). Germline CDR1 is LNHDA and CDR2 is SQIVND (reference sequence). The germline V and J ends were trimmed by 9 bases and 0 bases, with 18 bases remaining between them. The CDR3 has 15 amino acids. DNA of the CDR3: TGTGCCAGCGCCCCTACCTTAGGGGCCTCCTACGAGCAGTACTTC. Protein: CASAPTLGASYEQYF.

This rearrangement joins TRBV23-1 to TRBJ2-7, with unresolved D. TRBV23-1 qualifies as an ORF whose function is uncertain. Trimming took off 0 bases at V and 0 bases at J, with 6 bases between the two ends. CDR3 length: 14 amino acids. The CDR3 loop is CASSQSPSSYEQYV. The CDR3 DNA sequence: TGCGCCAGCAGTCAATCGCCCAGCTCCTACGAGCAGTACGTC.

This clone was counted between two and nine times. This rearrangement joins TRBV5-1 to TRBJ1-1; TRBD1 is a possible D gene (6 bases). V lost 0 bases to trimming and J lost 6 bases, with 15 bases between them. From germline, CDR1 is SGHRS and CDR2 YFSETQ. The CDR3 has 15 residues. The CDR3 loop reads CASSLGAGAMPEAFF. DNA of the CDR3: TGCGCCAGCAGCTTGGGGGCAGGGGCGATGCCTGAAGCTTTCTTT. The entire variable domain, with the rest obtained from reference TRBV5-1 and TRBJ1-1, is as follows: KAGVTQTPRYLIKTRGQQVTLSCSPISGHRSVSWYQQTPGQGLQFLFEYFSETQRNKGNFPGRFSGRQFSNSRSEMNVSTLELGDSALYLCASSLGAGAMPEAFFGQGTRLTVV.

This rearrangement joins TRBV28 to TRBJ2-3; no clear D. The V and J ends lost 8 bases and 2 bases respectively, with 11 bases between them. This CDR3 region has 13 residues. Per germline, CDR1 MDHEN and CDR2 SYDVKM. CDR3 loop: CASCGRLTDTQYF. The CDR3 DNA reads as TGTGCCAGCTGTGGCAGACTCACAGATACGCAGTATTTT.

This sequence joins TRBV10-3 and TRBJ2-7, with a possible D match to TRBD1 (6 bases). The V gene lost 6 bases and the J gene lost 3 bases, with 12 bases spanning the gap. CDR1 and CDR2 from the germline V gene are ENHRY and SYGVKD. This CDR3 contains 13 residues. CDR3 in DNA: TGTGCCATCAGCCAACAGGGAGACTACGAGCAGTACTTC. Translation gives CAISQQGDYEQYF.

CDR3 in DNA: TGTGCCACCAAGGTACTAAGAGGGTTCTTC. Protein product: CATKVLRGFF. The chain employs TRBV2 and TRBJ2-1; no clear D. Germline assignment: CDR1 SNHLY and CDR2 FYNNEI. This CDR3 has 10 residues. The V end was cut by 10 bases, the J end by 15 bases, with 16 bases between.

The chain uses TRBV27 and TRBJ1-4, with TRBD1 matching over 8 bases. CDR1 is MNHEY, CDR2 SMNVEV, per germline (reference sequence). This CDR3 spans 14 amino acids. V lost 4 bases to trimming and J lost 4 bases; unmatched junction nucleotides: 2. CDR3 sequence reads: CASSSRGLNEKLFF. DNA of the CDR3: TGTGCCAGCAGTTCCAGGGGGCTTAATGAAAAACTGTTTTTT.

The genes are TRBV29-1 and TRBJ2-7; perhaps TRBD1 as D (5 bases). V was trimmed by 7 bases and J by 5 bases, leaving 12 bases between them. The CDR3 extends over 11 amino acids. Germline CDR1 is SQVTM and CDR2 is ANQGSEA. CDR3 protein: CSAIQGNEQYF. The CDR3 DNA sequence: TGCAGCGCCATCCAGGGTAACGAGCAGTACTTC.

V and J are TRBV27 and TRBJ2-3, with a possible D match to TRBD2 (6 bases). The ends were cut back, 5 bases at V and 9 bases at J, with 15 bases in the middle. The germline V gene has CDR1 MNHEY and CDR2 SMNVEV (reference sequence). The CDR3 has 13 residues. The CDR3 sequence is CASSLSEGGTQYF. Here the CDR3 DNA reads TGTGCCAGCAGTCTCTCAGAGGGAGGAACGCAGTATTTT.

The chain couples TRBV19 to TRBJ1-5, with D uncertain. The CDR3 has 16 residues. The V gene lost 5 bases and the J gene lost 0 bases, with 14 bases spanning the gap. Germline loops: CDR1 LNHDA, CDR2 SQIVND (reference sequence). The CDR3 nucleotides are TGTGCCAGTAGTGCTCCGAGACAAGTTAGCAATCAGCCCCAGCATTTT. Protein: CASSAPRQVSNQPQHF. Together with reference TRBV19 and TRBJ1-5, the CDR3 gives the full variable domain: DGGITQSPKYLFRKEGQNVTLSCEQNLNHDAMYWYRQDPGQGLRLIYYSQIVNDFQKGDIAEGYSVSREKKESFPLTVTSAQKNPTAFYLCASSAPRQVSNQPQHFGDGTRLSIL.

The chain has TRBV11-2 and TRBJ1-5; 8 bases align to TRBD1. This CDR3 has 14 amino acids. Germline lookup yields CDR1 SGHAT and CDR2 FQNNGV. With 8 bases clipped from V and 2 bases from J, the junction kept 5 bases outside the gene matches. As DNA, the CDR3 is TGTGCCAGCGGTGAGACAGGGGGCAATCAGCCCCAGCATTTT. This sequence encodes CASGETGGNQPQHF. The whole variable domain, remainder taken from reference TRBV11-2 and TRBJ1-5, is EAGVAQSPRYKIIEKRQSVAFWCNPISGHATLYWYQQILGQGPKLLIQFQNNGVVDDSQLPKDRFSAERLKGVDSTLKIQPAKLEDSAVYLCASGETGGNQPQHFGDGTRLSIL.

CDR3 sequence reads: CASIETGLYNEQFF. CDR3 DNA sequence: TGTGCCAGCATCGAGACAGGGCTCTACAATGAGCAGTTCTTC. This chain links TRBV6-6 with TRBJ2-1; 7 bases fit TRBD1. The ends lost 7 bases at V and 3 bases at J; junction bases unmatched: 6. This CDR3 is built from 14 residues. Germline lookup yields CDR1 MNHNY and CDR2 SVGAGI (reference sequence).

This chain's CDR3 is CASNLDTDTQYF. The CDR3 DNA reads TGTGCCAGCAACTTAGACACAGATACGCAGTATTTT. V is TRBV6-5 and J is TRBJ2-3; D remains unclear. The germline CDR1 and CDR2 sequences are MNHEY and SVGAGI. Trimming cost V 7 bases and J 2 bases, with 7 bases left between them. The CDR3 extends over 12 amino acids.

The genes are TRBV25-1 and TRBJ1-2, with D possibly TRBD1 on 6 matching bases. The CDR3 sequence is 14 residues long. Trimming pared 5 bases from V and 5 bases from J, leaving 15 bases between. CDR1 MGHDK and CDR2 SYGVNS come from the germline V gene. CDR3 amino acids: CASSRDTSLYGYTF. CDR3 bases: TGTGCCAGCAGTAGGGACACCTCTCTTTATGGCTACACCTTC.

The CDR3 coding sequence is TGTGCCACCAGTGATCCCCGGGACAGGCACTCTGGGGCCAACGTCCTGACTTTC. Translation: CATSDPRDRHSGANVLTF. The gene calls are TRBV24-1 and TRBJ2-6; 8 bases are shared with TRBD1. The junction had 6 bases not matched to a gene; V was cut back by 3 bases and J by 0 bases. Germline values: CDR1 KGHDR, CDR2 SFDVKD. The CDR3 consists of 18 residues.